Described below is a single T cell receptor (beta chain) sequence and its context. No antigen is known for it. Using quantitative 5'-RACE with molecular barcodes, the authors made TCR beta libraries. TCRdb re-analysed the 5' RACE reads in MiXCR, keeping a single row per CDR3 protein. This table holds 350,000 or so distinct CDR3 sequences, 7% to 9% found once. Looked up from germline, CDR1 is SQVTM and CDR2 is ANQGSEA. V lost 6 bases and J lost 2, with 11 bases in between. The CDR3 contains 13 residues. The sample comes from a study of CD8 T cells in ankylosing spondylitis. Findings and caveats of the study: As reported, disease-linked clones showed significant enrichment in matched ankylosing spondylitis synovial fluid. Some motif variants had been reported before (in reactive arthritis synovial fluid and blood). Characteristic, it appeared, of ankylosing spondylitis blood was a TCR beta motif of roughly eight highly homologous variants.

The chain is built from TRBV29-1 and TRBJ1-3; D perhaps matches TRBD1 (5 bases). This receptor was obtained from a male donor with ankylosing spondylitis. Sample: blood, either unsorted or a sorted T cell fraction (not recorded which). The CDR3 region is CSVGSGPGNTIYF. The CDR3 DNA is TGCAGCGTCGGCTCGGGGCCTGGAAACACCATATATTTT. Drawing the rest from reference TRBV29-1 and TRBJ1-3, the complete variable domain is SAVISQKPSRDICQRGTSLTIQCQVDSQVTMMFWYRQQPGQSLTLIATANQGSEATYESGFVIDKFPISRPNLTFSTLTVSNMSPEDSSIYLCSVGSGPGNTIYFGEGSWLTVV.